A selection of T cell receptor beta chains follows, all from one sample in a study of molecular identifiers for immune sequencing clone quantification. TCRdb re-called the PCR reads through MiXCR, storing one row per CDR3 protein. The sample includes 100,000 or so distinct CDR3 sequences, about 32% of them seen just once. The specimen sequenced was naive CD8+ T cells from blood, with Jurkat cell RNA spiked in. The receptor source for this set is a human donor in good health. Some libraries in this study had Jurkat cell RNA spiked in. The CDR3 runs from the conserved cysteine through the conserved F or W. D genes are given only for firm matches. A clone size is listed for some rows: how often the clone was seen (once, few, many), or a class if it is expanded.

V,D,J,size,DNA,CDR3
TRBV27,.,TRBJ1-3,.,TGTGCCAGCAGTTCTACGCGGACAGCTGGAAACACCATATATTTT,CASSSTRTAGNTIYF
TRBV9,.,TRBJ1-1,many,TGTGCCAGCAGCGTAGCGGCAGGGTTAAGAGACACTGAAGCTTTCTTT,CASSVAAGLRDTEAFF
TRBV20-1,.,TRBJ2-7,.,TGCAGTGCCCTAGGACTCCAGTACTGGGAGCAGTACTTC,CSALGLQYWEQYF
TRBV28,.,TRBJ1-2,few,TGTGCCAGCGCCAACTTCGCCAACTATGGCTACACCTTC,CASANFANYGYTF
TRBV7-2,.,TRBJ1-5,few,TGTGCCAGCAGGGAGACAGGATTTAGCAATCAGCCCCAGCATTTT,CASRETGFSNQPQHF
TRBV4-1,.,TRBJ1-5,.,TGCGCCAGCAGCCAAGTCGTAGGGGCCAGTCAGCCCCAGCATTTT,CASSQVVGASQPQHF
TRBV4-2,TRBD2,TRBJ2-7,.,TGTGCCAGCAGCCAGGGGGGGAACTCCTACGAGCAGTACTTC,CASSQGGNSYEQYF
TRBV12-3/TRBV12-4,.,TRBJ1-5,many,TGTGCCAGCAGTTTTTTTGGGGGAAGTCAGCCCCAGCATTTT,CASSFFGGSQPQHF
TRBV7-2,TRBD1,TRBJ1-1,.,TGTGCCAGCAGCCCAGGGACAGGGCGTTCCGAGGCTTTCTTT,CASSPGTGRSEAFF
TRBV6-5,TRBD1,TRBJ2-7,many,TGTGCCAGCAACCCGGGACAGGGGGTCTGGGAGCAGTACTTC,CASNPGQGVWEQYF
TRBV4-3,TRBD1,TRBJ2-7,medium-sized,TGCGCCAGCAGCCAAACTCCAGGACAGGGGACCTACGAGCAGTACTTC,CASSQTPGQGTYEQYF
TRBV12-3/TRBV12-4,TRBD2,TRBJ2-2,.,TGTGCCAGCAGTTTGTCAGCGGGAGAGGCCAGGACCGGGGAGCTGTTTTTT,CASSLSAGEARTGELFF
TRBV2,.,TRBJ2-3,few,TGTGCCAGTTTCAACGGCGTAAGCACAGATACGCAGTATTTT,CASFNGVSTDTQYF
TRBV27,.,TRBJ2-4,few,TGTGCCAGCAAAGACAGGCTTCAAAACATTCAGTACTTC,CASKDRLQNIQYF
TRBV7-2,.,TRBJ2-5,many,TGTGCCAGCAGCAACAGCTATCAAGAGACCCAGTACTTC,CASSNSYQETQYF
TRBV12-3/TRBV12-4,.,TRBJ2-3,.,TGTGCCAGCAGTCCCCTCGGCGGGTCTAGCACAGATACGCAGTATTTT,CASSPLGGSSTDTQYF
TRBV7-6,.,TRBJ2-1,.,TGTGCCAGCGGCTTAGGGAGCAATGAGCAGTTCTTC,CASGLGSNEQFF
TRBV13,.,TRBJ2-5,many,TGTGCCAGCAGCTTAGGCTCGATAGGGGACCAAGAGACCCAGTACTTC,CASSLGSIGDQETQYF
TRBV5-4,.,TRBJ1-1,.,TGTGCCAGCAGCTTTGGGGCGTCATCTGCTTTCTTT,CASSFGASSAFF
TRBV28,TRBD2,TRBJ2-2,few,TGTGCCAGCAGACGAACCCCAGGACTAGCGGGAGTTGCCGGGGAGCTGTTTTTT,CASRRTPGLAGVAGELFF
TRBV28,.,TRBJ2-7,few,TGTGCCAGCAGTTTTCGTGGGATTATCTCCTACGAGCAGTACTTC,CASSFRGIISYEQYF
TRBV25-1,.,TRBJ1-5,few,TGTGCCAGCAGTGATAATCTGGGCTATAGCAATCAGCCCCAGCATTTT,CASSDNLGYSNQPQHF
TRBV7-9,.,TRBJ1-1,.,TGTGCCAGCAGCTTCTTCGACAGCAACACTGAAGCTTTCTTT,CASSFFDSNTEAFF
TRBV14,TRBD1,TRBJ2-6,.,TGTGCCAGCAGCCTATGGGGCGGACAGGAGGTTTTCTCCTCTGGGGCCAACGTCCTGACTTTC,CASSLWGGQEVFSSGANVLTF
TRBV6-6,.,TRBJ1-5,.,TGTGCCAGCTGCTTTACGGGCACAGGCAAGCAGCCCCAGCAATTT,CASCFTGTGKQPQQF
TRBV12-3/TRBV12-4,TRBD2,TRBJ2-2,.,TGTGCCAGCAGTTTTGGGCTAGCGGGTGACACCGGGGAGCTGTTTTTT,CASSFGLAGDTGELFF
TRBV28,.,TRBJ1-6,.,TGTGCCAGCATCTCGGGCGTCCGTGGTAATTCACCCCTCCACTTT,CASISGVRGNSPLHF
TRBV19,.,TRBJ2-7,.,TGTGCCAGTAGTTCCTGGGAGGCCTACGAGCAGTACTTC,CASSSWEAYEQYF
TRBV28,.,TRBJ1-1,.,TGTGCCAGCTGCACGGTTGTTCGAAACACTGAAGCTTTCTTT,CASCTVVRNTEAFF
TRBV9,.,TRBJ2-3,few,TGTGCCAGCGGGTCGGGGACGGGAGATACGCAGTATTTT,CASGSGTGDTQYF
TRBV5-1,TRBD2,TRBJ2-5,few,TGCGCCAGCAGCTTGATAGGGAGGGATCAAGAGACCCAGTACTTC,CASSLIGRDQETQYF
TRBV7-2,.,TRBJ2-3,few,TGTGCCAGCAGATTACTATCCCTTACGCAGTATTTT,CASRLLSLTQYF
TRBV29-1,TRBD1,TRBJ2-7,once,TGCAGCGTTGAGATGAGTGGGGGGACAGGGGCTTCCTACGAGCAGTACTTC,CSVEMSGGTGASYEQYF
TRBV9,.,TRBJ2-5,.,TGTGCCAGCAGCCCACCCGCCGGCAGACAGGTCCAAGAGACCCAGTACTTC,CASSPPAGRQVQETQYF
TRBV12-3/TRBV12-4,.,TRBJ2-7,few,TGTGCCAGCAGTCTTGGGGGGATTGCCTACGAGCAGTACTTC,CASSLGGIAYEQYF
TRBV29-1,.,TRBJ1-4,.,TGCGGCGTTAAAATGGAGGGGGTCGGTGAAAAACTGTTTTTT,CGVKMEGVGEKLFF
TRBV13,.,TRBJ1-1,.,TGTGCCAGCAGCTTAGTCACAGAAGTCACTGAAGCTTTCTTT,CASSLVTEVTEAFF
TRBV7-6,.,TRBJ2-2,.,TGTGCCAGCAGCTTATTCGTGAGCGGAATGACCACCGGGGAGCTGTTTTTT,CASSLFVSGMTTGELFF
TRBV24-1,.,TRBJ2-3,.,TGTGCCACCAGTGTTTCGTATCTCGGAAGGTGGACAGATACGCAGTATTTT,CATSVSYLGRWTDTQYF
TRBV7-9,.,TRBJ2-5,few,TGTGCCAGCAGCTCCCCCGGGACCCCAGAGACCCAGTACTTC,CASSSPGTPETQYF
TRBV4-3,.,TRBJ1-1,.,TGCGCCAGCAGCCAATCTCTAATGACCACTGAAGCTTTCTTT,CASSQSLMTTEAFF
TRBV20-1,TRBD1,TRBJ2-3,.,TGCAGTGCGATTATCAGGGGGCGTGGGGATACGCAGTATTTT,CSAIIRGRGDTQYF
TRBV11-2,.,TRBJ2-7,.,TGTGCCAGCAGTTACACCGGGCCTACCTACGAGCAGTACTTC,CASSYTGPTYEQYF
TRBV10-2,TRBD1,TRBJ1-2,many,TGCGCCAGCAGTGAGGACAGGGGTGGCTATGGCTACACCTTC,CASSEDRGGYGYTF
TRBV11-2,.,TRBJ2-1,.,TGTGCCAACAGCTTAGGCCGACAGTATCCCTACAATGAGCAGTTCTTC,CANSLGRQYPYNEQFF
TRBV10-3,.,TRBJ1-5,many,TGTGCCATCAGTGATCCGGTGACGGACGCAATGCCCCAGCATTTT,CAISDPVTDAMPQHF
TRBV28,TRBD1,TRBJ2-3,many,TGTGCCAGCAGTTTGACCGGGACAGGGGCCCTCCCAGATACGCAGTATTTT,CASSLTGTGALPDTQYF
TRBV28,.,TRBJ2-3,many,TGTGCCAGCAGTTTAGGGCAGGCTAGCACAGATACGCAGTATTTT,CASSLGQASTDTQYF
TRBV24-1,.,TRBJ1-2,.,TGTGCCACCAACTTTACAGGGTCGAAGATCACCTTC,CATNFTGSKITF
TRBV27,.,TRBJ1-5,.,TGTGCCAGCAGTTTATCTGGTATTTCCGTCGCTAGGCGGGCGCAGCCCCAGCATTTT,CASSLSGISVARRAQPQHF
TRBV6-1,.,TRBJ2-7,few,TGTGCCAGCAGTGAAACCCCTGGGGCCTACGAGCAGTACTTC,CASSETPGAYEQYF
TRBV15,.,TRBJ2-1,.,TGTGCCACCAGGATTGGCAATGAGCAGTTCTTC,CATRIGNEQFF
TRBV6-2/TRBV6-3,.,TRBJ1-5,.,TGTGCCAGCAGTTTGTCGGGGACACGAAATCAGCCCCAGCATTTT,CASSLSGTRNQPQHF
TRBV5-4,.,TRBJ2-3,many,TGTGCCAGCAGCCCGAGGGAGGCCAACACAGATACGCAGTATTTT,CASSPREANTDTQYF
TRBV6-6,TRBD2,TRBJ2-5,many,TGTGCCAGCGAATTACTAGCGGGGGTCCAAGAGACCCAGTACTTC,CASELLAGVQETQYF
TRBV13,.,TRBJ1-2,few,TGTGCCAGCAGCTTAGAAGAAGCAGTAGGTGGTGGCTACACCTTC,CASSLEEAVGGGYTF
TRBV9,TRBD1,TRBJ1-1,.,TGTGCCAGCTGCCCAGGGGGTGGGACAGGGTGGGCTGAAGCTTTCTTT,CASCPGGGTGWAEAFF